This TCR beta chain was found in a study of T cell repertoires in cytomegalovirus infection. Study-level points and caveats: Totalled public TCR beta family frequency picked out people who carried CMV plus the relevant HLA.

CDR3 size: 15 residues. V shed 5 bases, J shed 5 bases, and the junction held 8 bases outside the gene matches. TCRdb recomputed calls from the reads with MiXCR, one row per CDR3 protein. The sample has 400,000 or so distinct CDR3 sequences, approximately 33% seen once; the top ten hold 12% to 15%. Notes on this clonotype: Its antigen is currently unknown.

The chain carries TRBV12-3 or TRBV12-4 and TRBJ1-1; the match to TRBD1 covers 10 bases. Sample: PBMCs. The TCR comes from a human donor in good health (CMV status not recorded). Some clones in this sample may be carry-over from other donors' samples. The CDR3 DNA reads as TGTGCCAGCAGTGAGACAGGGGGCGGGTGGACTGAAGCTTTCTTT. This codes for CASSETGGGWTEAFF.